This record looks at one TCR beta chain sequence and its context. This clone came up a few times. Its cognate antigen has yet to be identified. Base qualities are not provided; no much larger clone lies one nucleotide away. Germline trimming: 4 bases from V, 4 bases from J; junction bases outside gene matches: 7. Sequences SGHRS (CDR1) and YFSETQ (CDR2) are obtained from the germline V gene. The CDR3, cysteine through phenylalanine, is 15 amino acids long. Only the CDR3 part of the read is kept: 45 bases, read in frame from the first base. Patients with autoimmune disease history or receiving systemic immunosuppression were excluded from the trial. Peripheral blood for TCR sequencing was collected from all dose cohorts at baseline, on cycle 4 day 1, and on cycle 7 day 1. The samples were drawn from a first-in-human, open-label, multicenter phase I dose-escalation trial of ivuxolimab. Adults with locally advanced or metastatic melanoma, renal cell carcinoma, hepatocellular carcinoma or head and neck squamous cell carcinoma were enrolled in the trial. Before TCR sequencing, CD4+ T cells and CD8+ T cells were sorted from peripheral blood as separate populations.

To sequence the TCRbeta CDR3 region, genomic DNA was isolated from the sorted cells. TCRbeta CDR3 regions were sequenced using the immunoSEQ Assay. The table comes from immuneACCESS by way of TCRdb, which keeps in-frame sequences with V and J called. Part of the clones is missing from these tables; in studies checked, under half for an unresolved V gene and the rest for unknown reasons. In this sample the table shows 20,000 to 25,000 clones, 78% of which occur a single time. 16% of the sample comes from the top ten. This sample is part of a study of OX40 agonist ivuxolimab in advanced cancers. About the full investigation: Ivuxolimab was an agonistic, fully human IgG2 monoclonal antibody directed against OX40 (CD134), a costimulatory receptor. Intravenous ivuxolimab was administered to patients every 2 weeks at six dose levels: 0.01, 0.1, 0.3, 1.5, 3 and 10 mg/kg. Of the roughly 51 patients in dose escalation, approximately 20 had hepatocellular carcinoma, some 15 had melanoma, 9 had renal cell carcinoma and 9 had head and neck cancer. In the dose-escalation cohort, 70% to 85% of patients were male, and the mean age was approximately 60 years, with a range of roughly 20 to 85. Prior anti-PD-1, anti-PD-L1 or anti-CTLA-4 therapy was permitted, and checkpoint inhibitors had been received by about two fifths of dose-escalation patients. Partial responses were achieved by three dose-escalation patients, of whom one had hepatocellular carcinoma and two had cutaneous melanoma. The purpose of peripheral TCRbeta sequencing was to test whether ivuxolimab changed TCR sequence diversity and led to clonal T-cell expansion. The paper covers the monotherapy dose-escalation part of the phase I ivuxolimab trial, which included N of about 51 patients.

The paper as a whole reports these results and caveats: Low levels of normalized T-cell clonal expansion were also shown by some nonresponding patients. After ivuxolimab, CD8+ T cells had more expanded clones than CD4+ T cells on average. Which antigens the clonally expanded peripheral T cells were specific for was not determined. Clonal expansion of both CD4+ and CD8+ blood T cells was observed from baseline to week 6 at doses 0.1 to 3.0 mg/kg. In the 0.1-3.0 mg/kg groups, partial responders were among the patients with the lowest normalized peripheral clonal expansion, particularly in CD8+ T cells.

This chain is built from TRBV5-1 and TRBJ1-3; 8 nucleotides in the junction match TRBD1. The sequence came from an adult with an advanced solid tumor such as melanoma, head and neck, liver or kidney cancer. Material: CD4+ or CD8+ T cells sorted from blood, obtained in a trial of the OX40 agonist ivuxolimab. Here is the DNA: TGCGCCAGCAGCCCTCAGACAGGGGAGGGAAACACCATATATTTT. Its translation reads: CASSPQTGEGNTIYF.